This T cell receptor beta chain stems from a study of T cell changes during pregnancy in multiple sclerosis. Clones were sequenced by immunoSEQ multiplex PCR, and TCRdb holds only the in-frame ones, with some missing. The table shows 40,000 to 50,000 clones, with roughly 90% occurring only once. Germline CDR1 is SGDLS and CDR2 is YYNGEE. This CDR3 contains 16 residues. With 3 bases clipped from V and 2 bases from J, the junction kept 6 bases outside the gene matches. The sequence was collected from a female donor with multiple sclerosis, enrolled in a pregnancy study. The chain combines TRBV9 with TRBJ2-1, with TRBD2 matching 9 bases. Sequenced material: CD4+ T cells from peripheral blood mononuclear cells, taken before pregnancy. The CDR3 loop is CASSGAASGAYNEQFF. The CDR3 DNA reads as TGTGCCAGCAGCGGGGCGGCTAGCGGGGCCTACAATGAGCAGTTCTTC. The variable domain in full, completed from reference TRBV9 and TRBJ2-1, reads DSGVTQTPKHLITATGQRVTLRCSPRSGDLSVYWYQQSLDQGLQFLIQYYNGEERAKGNILERFSAQQFPDLHSELNLSSLELGDSALYFCASSGAASGAYNEQFFGPGTRLTVL.